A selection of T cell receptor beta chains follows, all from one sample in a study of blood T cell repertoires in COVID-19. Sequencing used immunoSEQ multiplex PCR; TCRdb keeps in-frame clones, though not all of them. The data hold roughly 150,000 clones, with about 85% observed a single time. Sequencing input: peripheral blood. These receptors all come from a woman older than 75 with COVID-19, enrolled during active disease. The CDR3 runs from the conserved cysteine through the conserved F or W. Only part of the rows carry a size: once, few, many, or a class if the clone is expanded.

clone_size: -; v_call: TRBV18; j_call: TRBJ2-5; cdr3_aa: CASSPAGSRRVETQYF
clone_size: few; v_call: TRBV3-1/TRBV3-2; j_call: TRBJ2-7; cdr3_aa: CASSLDSYEQYF
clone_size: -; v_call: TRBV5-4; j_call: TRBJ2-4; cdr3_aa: CASSSGGGGSENIQYF
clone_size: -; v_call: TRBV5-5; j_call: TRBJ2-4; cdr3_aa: CASTTVLGDSNIQYF
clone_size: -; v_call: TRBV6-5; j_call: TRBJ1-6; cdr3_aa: CASRGTGTNNSPLHF
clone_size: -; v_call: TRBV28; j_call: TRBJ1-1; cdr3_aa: CASSSGQGRAFF
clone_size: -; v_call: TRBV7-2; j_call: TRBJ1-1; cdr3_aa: CASSLLSMNTEAFF
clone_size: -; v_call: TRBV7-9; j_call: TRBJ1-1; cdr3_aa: CASSLGVGTEAFF
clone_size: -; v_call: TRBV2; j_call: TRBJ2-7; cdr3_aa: CASKFEAGVGEQYF
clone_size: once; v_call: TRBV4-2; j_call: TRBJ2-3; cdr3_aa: CASSPDRGPFTDTQYF
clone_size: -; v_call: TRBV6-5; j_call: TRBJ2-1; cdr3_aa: CASSYGLAGGLGEQFF
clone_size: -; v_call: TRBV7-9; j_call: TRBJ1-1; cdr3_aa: CASSPPGRRATNTEAFF